A single sample is the source of the 7 T cell receptor beta chains below, sequenced in a study of OX40 agonist ivuxolimab in advanced cancers. Using immunoSEQ multiplex PCR, the repertoire was profiled, and TCRdb retains in-frame clones only, with some absent. The data show more than 60,000 clones, 84% seen once. The input for sequencing was CD4+ or CD8+ T cells sorted from blood, taken in a trial of the OX40 agonist ivuxolimab. The source of these receptors is an adult with an advanced solid tumor such as melanoma, head and neck, liver or kidney cancer.

The chain joins TRBV7-8 to TRBJ2-1; TRBD2 matches at 8 bases. Trimming took 6 bases from V and 4 from J; bases not matched to a gene: 14. Germline lookup yields CDR1 SGHVS and CDR2 FQNEAQ. This CDR3 region has 17 residues. CDR3 residues: CASRNNPRGGIYNEQFF. The CDR3 coding sequence is TGTGCCAGCAGAAACAACCCCCGGGGGGGAATTTACAATGAGCAGTTCTTC.

This chain links TRBV6-1 with TRBJ1-1; possible D gene TRBD1, 6 bases. The CDR3 length is 15 residues. Trimming removed 7 bases from V and 4 bases from J, with 19 bases in between. CDR1 and CDR2 (germline): MNHNS, SASEGT. The CDR3 here is CASTPSLQGGTEAFF. DNA of the CDR3: TGTGCCAGCACCCCGTCGCTACAGGGCGGCACTGAAGCTTTCTTT.

This chain joins TRBV28 and TRBJ1-1, with D possibly being TRBD1 (5 bases). V dropped 6 bases and J dropped 6 bases, with 11 bases sitting between them. CDR1 MDHEN and CDR2 SYDVKM come from the germline V gene. The CDR3 consists of 12 residues. In nucleotides, the CDR3 is TGTGCCAGCAGGGGGGATACAGCTGAAGCTTTCTTT. This gives the protein CASRGDTAEAFF.

V is TRBV7-9 and J is TRBJ2-1; 13 nucleotides agree with TRBD2. CDR3 length: 18 residues. The ends lost 8 bases at V and 1 base at J; junction bases unmatched: 11. Germline V gene lookup returns CDR1 SEHNR and CDR2 FQNEAQ (reference sequence). CDR3 nucleotide sequence: TGTGCCAGCGGAATTACTAGCGGGGGGGTTGTTTCCTACAATGAGCAGTTCTTC. Its protein product is CASGITSGGVVSYNEQFF.

V usage is TRBV6-5 and J usage is TRBJ2-5; no firm D call. Trimming took 7 bases from V and 5 from J, leaving 17 bases between them. The CDR3 is 14 residues long. Germline V lookup: CDR1 MNHEY, CDR2 SVGAGI. CDR3 bases: TGTGCCAGCAACCCGGCGAAAAATGTGGAGACCCAGTACTTC. Protein: CASNPAKNVETQYF.

The rearrangement joins TRBV11-2 to TRBJ2-5, with 8 bases fitting TRBD2. This CDR3 has 15 residues. V was clipped by 4 bases and J by 4 bases; unmatched bases: 8. CDR1 is SGHAT and CDR2 is FQNNGV in the germline V gene. CDR3 DNA sequence: TGTGCCAGCAGCTCCCGGGGGGGAGGTGCAGAGACCCAGTACTTC. This encodes CASSSRGGGAETQYF.

The chain recombines TRBV5-1 with TRBJ2-1; 9 bases agree with TRBD2. V lost 5 bases, J lost 7 bases, and 7 bases stayed unmatched. The CDR3 is made up of 14 amino acids. The V gene's germline CDR1 is SGHRS and CDR2 YFSETQ. CDR3 DNA sequence: TGCGCCAGCAGTGGTAGCGGGAGAACAAATGAGCAGTTCTTC. It yields the protein CASSGSGRTNEQFF.